This TCR beta chain was captured by sequencing in a study of blood T cell repertoires in COVID-19. Profiled with immunoSEQ multiplex PCR; TCRdb holds only in-frame clones, not every one. The sample shows roughly 430,000 clones, more than 70% of them seen only once. Germline CDR1 and CDR2: SGHTA and FQGNSA. V lost 1 base and J lost 5; bases outside the gene matches: 7. The CDR3 extends over 17 amino acids. Clinical histories supplied by participants themselves formed the basis of cohort assignment. No more than 2 weeks before study entry, exposed participants had met a case of COVID-19. Sequencing was performed on PBMCs or T cells enriched from blood (not recorded which). This TCR derives from a woman in her late teens or twenties who had been exposed to COVID-19. The J gene is TRBJ2-2, the V gene TRBV7-2; 10 bases map to TRBD2. CDR3 amino acids: CASSLGVTSGSTGELFF. The CDR3 nucleotides read TGTGCCAGCAGCTTAGGGGTGACTAGCGGGTCGACCGGGGAGCTGTTTTTT.